What follows are 8 T cell receptor beta chains derived from one specimen sequenced in a study of T cell repertoires in cytomegalovirus infection. TCRdb used MiXCR to reprocess the reads, holding one entry per CDR3 protein. The repertoire holds around 630,000 distinct CDR3 sequences, with 20% to 25% as singletons. Sequenced sample: CD8+ T cells from PBMCs. The receptor source for this set is a human donor in good health (CMV status not recorded). Some clones in this sample may be carry-over from other donors' samples.

The V gene is TRBV14, the J gene TRBJ2-7; 11 bases are shared with TRBD2. There are 19 residues in the CDR3. The V gene's germline CDR1 is SGHDN and CDR2 FVKESK. V lost 3 bases, J lost 0 bases, and 13 bases stayed unmatched. As DNA, the CDR3 is TGTGCCAGCAGCCAGGGGGCCCTAGCGGGGGGAATCCTCTCCTACGAGCAGTACTTC. Protein product: CASSQGALAGGILSYEQYF.

The chain combines TRBV13 with TRBJ2-2; D is ambiguous. The CDR3 extends over 14 amino acids. The germline gives CDR1 PRHDT, CDR2 FYEKMQ (reference sequence). V was trimmed by 0 bases and J by 3 bases, leaving 5 bases between them. The CDR3 nucleotides are TGTGCCAGCAGCTTAGGTCAGCACACCGGGGAGCTGTTTTTT. Encoded protein: CASSLGQHTGELFF.

This clonotype occurred many times. This chain connects TRBV7-2 to TRBJ2-1; D is perhaps TRBD1 or TRBD2 (6 bases each). Deletions cut 2 bases from V and 2 bases from J, with 10 bases between. CDR3 length equals 15 residues. Germline CDR1 SGHTA, CDR2 FQGNSA. The CDR3: CASSLRGATYNEQFF. The CDR3 DNA follows: TGTGCCAGCAGCTTAAGGGGGGCTACCTACAATGAGCAGTTCTTC.

This clonotype was observed at least ten times. Here the CDR3 DNA reads TGTGCCAGCAGCTTAGTTAGGGACTACAATGAGCAGTTCTTC. It is translated as CASSLVRDYNEQFF. This sequence joins TRBV7-6 and TRBJ2-1; no firm D call. CDR1 is SGHVS and CDR2 is FNYEAQ in the germline V gene. Trimming took 1 base from V and 3 from J, leaving 7 bases between them. CDR3 length equals 14 residues. The variable domain in full, completed from reference TRBV7-6 and TRBJ2-1, reads GAGVSQSPRYKVTKRGQDVALRCDPISGHVSLYWYRQALGQGPEFLTYFNYEAQQDKSGLPNDRFSAERPEGSISTLTIQRTEQRDSAMYRCASSLVRDYNEQFFGPGTRLTVL.

The chain has TRBV9 and TRBJ1-2; 10 nucleotides align to TRBD1. The germline gives CDR1 SGDLS, CDR2 YYNGEE. V gave up 3 bases and J gave up 13 bases; unmatched junction bases: 15. This CDR3 is built from 15 residues. CDR3: CASSDPGTGALECTF. Here the CDR3 DNA reads TGTGCCAGCAGCGACCCCGGGACAGGGGCTCTGGAATGCACCTTC. Variable domain in full (rest from reference TRBV9 and TRBJ1-2): DSGVTQTPKHLITATGQRVTLRCSPRSGDLSVYWYQQSLDQGLQFLIQYYNGEERAKGNILERFSAQQFPDLHSELNLSSLELGDSALYFCASSDPGTGALECTFGSGTRLTVV.

Concerning this clonotype: Possible read error: a much larger clone is one base away. The rearrangement uses TRBV6-6 and TRBJ2-3, with D perhaps assigned TRBD1 or TRBD2 (5 bases each). The CDR3 has 14 residues. Germline CDR1 MNHNY, CDR2 SVGAGI (reference sequence). Between the trimmed V and J ends, which lost 10 bases and 0 bases, there was a span of 14 bases. The CDR3 nucleotides are TGTGCCAACAGGACCCGGACTAGCACAGATACGCAGTATTTT. Residues: CANRTRTSTDTQYF.

This clonotype has just a few counts. The rearrangement joins TRBV6-2 or TRBV6-3 to TRBJ1-2, with D maybe TRBD1 (6 bases). Trimming left V 0 bases short and J 2 bases short, with 10 bases between. Per germline, CDR1 MNHEY and CDR2 SVGEGT. The CDR3 runs 15 residues. CDR3 bases: TGTGCCAGCAGTTACTCGAACAGGGACAACTATGGCTACACCTTC. Protein sequence: CASSYSNRDNYGYTF.

This clonotype was counted only a few times. The chain uses TRBV12-5 and TRBJ2-2; D not certain. Germline V gives CDR1 LGHNT, CDR2 FRNRAP. The CDR3 is made up of 18 amino acids. The V end was cut by 3 bases, the J end by 6 bases, with 23 bases between. The CDR3 protein is CASGFRVEQYKQAGELFF. CDR3 nucleotides: TGTGCTAGTGGTTTTAGGGTCGAACAATACAAGCAGGCCGGGGAGCTGTTTTTT.